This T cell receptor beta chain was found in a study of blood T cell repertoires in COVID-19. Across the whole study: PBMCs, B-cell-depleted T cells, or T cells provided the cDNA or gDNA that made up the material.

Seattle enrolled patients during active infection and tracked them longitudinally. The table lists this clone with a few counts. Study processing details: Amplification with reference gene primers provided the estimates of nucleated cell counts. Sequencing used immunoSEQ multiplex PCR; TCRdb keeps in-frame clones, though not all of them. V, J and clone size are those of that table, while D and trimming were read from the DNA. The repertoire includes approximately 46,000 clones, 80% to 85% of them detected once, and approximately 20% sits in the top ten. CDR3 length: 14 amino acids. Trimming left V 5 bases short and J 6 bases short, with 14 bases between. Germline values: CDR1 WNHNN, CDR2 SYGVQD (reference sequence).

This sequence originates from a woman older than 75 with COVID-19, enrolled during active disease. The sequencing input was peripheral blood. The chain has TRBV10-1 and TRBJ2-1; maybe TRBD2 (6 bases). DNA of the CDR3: TGCGCCAGCAGTCGGGGGACGGATCGCAATGAGCAGTTCTTC. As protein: CASSRGTDRNEQFF.